The sequence of this T cell receptor (beta chain) was determined in a study of tumor and adjacent non-tumor tissue in lung cancer. Study information: The cohort had approximately 13 adenocarcinoma, 2 squamous cell and 1 small cell patients. Regarding the study as a whole: TCR diversity was significantly greater in tumor than normal lung tissue.

This sample's RNA came from whole unsorted tissue. A modified ARM-PCR protocol with three rounds of nested PCR amplified TCRbeta. MiXCR was run by TCRdb on the multiplex PCR reads, yielding one entry per CDR3 protein. The sample lists fewer than 100,000 distinct CDR3 sequences; 55% to 75% were seen once. V was pared by 3 bases and J by 5 bases, with 6 bases between. CDR3 length: 12 amino acids. CDR1 is KGHDR and CDR2 is SFDVKD in the germline V gene. A single count supports this clonotype. Its antigen is still unknown. This may stem from a read error, because a much larger clone lies one nucleotide away.

The sequence derives from a woman between 35 and 50 years old with non-small cell lung cancer. V is TRBV24-1 and J is TRBJ1-2; D uncertain. The sequenced sample consisted of lung tumor tissue. The chain's CDR3 is CATSDHQYGYTF. The CDR3 bases are TGTGCCACCAGTGATCATCAATATGGCTACACCTTC.